The TCR beta chain under discussion was sequenced for a study of cytomegalovirus exposure and HLA in healthy donors. General study results and limits: Some TCR beta chains (more than 150 of them) were listed as cytomegalovirus-associated. Earlier analysis looked at TCR beta V segments, and most were productive about 90% or about 30% of the time. The analysis excluded some indistinguishable V segments, including TRBV6-2 and TRBV6-3. V- and J-gene trimming in TCR beta was tied to a missense DCLRE1C variant by an analysis performed later.

V lost 3 bases, J lost 1 base, and 10 bases lay in between. The V gene's germline CDR1 is MNHEY and CDR2 SMNVEV (reference sequence). This CDR3 is 15 amino acids long. The PCR had 60 Vbeta and 13 Jbeta primers. The data were produced by immunoSEQ multiplex PCR, yet TCRdb's version contains in-frame clones alone and is incomplete. The sample lists over 150,000 clones; over 65% were seen once. Regarding this clone: What it binds is not known. Other DNA sequences within the sample encode an identical CDR3.

V usage is TRBV27 and J usage is TRBJ1-5; tentatively, D is TRBD1 (5 bases). This clonotype originated in a woman aged 25 to 45 in good health and CMV-seropositive. Sequenced: PBMCs. CDR3 residues: CASSFGGGSNQPQHF. DNA for the CDR3: TGTGCCAGCAGTTTTGGGGGGGGAAGCAATCAGCCCCAGCATTTT.